This T cell receptor (beta chain) was captured in a study of blood T cell repertoires in COVID-19. In the study overall: Nucleic acid was either cDNA or gDNA, and it came from T cells, B-cell-depleted T cells, or PBMCs.

Libraries were prepared by immunoSEQ multiplex PCR; TCRdb keeps only in-frame clonotypes and omits some of them. The profile shows 300,000 or so clones, 80% to 90% of them singletons. The germline gives CDR1 GTSNPN, CDR2 SVGIG (reference sequence). This CDR3 is 11 amino acids long. V lost 2 bases to trimming and J lost 10 bases, with 11 bases between them. Material for sequencing was peripheral blood. The sequence derives from a woman in her forties with acute or convalescent COVID-19. V and J are TRBV30 and TRBJ1-2, with D unresolved. This CDR3 reads CAWSMGSLYTF. The CDR3 DNA is TGTGCCTGGAGTATGGGGAGTCTCTACACCTTC.